This T cell receptor (beta chain) was found in a study of control samples from healthy donors and cancer patients. The V end was cut by 6 bases, the J end by 7 bases, with 9 bases between. CDR3 length: 11 amino acids. CDR1 and CDR2 (germline): SNHLY, FYNNEI. Generated by immunoSEQ multiplex PCR, the TCRdb table keeps only in-frame clones and is missing some. The repertoire holds 150,000 to 200,000 clones, with around 91% as singletons. This TCR was sampled from a woman between 25 and 40 years old in good health. Sequenced sample: blood. The chain carries TRBV2 and TRBJ1-2; D gene unclear. The CDR3 nucleotides read TGTGCCAGCAGGGTCACAGTTGGCTACACCTTC. Translated: CASRVTVGYTF.